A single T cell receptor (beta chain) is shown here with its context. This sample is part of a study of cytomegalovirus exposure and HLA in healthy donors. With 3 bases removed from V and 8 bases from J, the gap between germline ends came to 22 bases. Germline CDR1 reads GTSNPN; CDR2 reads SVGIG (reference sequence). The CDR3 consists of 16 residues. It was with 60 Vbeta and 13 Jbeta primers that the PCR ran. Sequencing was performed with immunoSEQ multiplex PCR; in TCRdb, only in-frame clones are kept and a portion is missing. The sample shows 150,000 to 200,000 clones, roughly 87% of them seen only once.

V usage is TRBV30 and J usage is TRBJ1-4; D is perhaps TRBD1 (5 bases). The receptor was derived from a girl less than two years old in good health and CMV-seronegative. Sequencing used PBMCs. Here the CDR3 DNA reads TGTGCCTGGAGAGGGCGGCAGGGAAGTGTATTGGAAAAACTGTTTTTT. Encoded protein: CAWRGRQGSVLEKLFF.